The clone carrying this T cell receptor beta chain came up a few times. The sample belongs to a study of blood T cell repertoires in COVID-19. Some clones are missing from TCRdb's copy, which holds only in-frame ones; the method was immunoSEQ multiplex PCR. In the table there are 210,000 or so clones, approximately 90% of which are singletons. The sequence was collected from a middle-aged woman who had recovered from COVID-19. The specimen sequenced was peripheral blood.

The CDR3 DNA reads as TGTGCCAGCAGCCGGGGATACATGAACACTGAAGCTTTCTTT. It encodes CASSRGYMNTEAFF. The chain employs TRBV6-5 and TRBJ1-1; D gene uncertain. The V and J ends lost 6 bases and 0 bases respectively, with 11 bases between them. Germline loops: CDR1 MNHEY, CDR2 SVGAGI. The CDR3 covers 14 residues.